The entry below describes one TCR beta chain. The antigen remains undetermined. The germline CDR1 and CDR2 sequences are MNHNS and SASEGT. Trimming took 2 bases from V and 3 from J, leaving 14 bases between them. The CDR3 runs to 15 residues. These data are taken from a study of cytomegalovirus exposure and HLA in healthy donors. Study summary: HLA-typed donors contributed around 82 million unique TCRs, which were held in an early data release.

PCR primers comprised 60 Vbeta and 13 Jbeta primers. Sequenced by immunoSEQ multiplex PCR; TCRdb stores in-frame clones only, minus some. The sample contains 75,000 to 100,000 clones, around 75% of which appear only once. Whole-study results and caveats: Researchers reported in a later analysis that a missense DCLRE1C variant was tied to TCR beta V- and J-gene trimming.

The chain links TRBV6-1 to TRBJ2-7, with D possibly being TRBD1 (6 bases). The sample consisted of PBMCs. This receptor was obtained from a man between 18 and 29 years old in good health and CMV-seropositive. DNA of the CDR3: TGTGCCAGCAGTGAAAGTAGGACAGCGTTCTACGAGCAGTACTTC. This translates into CASSESRTAFYEQYF.